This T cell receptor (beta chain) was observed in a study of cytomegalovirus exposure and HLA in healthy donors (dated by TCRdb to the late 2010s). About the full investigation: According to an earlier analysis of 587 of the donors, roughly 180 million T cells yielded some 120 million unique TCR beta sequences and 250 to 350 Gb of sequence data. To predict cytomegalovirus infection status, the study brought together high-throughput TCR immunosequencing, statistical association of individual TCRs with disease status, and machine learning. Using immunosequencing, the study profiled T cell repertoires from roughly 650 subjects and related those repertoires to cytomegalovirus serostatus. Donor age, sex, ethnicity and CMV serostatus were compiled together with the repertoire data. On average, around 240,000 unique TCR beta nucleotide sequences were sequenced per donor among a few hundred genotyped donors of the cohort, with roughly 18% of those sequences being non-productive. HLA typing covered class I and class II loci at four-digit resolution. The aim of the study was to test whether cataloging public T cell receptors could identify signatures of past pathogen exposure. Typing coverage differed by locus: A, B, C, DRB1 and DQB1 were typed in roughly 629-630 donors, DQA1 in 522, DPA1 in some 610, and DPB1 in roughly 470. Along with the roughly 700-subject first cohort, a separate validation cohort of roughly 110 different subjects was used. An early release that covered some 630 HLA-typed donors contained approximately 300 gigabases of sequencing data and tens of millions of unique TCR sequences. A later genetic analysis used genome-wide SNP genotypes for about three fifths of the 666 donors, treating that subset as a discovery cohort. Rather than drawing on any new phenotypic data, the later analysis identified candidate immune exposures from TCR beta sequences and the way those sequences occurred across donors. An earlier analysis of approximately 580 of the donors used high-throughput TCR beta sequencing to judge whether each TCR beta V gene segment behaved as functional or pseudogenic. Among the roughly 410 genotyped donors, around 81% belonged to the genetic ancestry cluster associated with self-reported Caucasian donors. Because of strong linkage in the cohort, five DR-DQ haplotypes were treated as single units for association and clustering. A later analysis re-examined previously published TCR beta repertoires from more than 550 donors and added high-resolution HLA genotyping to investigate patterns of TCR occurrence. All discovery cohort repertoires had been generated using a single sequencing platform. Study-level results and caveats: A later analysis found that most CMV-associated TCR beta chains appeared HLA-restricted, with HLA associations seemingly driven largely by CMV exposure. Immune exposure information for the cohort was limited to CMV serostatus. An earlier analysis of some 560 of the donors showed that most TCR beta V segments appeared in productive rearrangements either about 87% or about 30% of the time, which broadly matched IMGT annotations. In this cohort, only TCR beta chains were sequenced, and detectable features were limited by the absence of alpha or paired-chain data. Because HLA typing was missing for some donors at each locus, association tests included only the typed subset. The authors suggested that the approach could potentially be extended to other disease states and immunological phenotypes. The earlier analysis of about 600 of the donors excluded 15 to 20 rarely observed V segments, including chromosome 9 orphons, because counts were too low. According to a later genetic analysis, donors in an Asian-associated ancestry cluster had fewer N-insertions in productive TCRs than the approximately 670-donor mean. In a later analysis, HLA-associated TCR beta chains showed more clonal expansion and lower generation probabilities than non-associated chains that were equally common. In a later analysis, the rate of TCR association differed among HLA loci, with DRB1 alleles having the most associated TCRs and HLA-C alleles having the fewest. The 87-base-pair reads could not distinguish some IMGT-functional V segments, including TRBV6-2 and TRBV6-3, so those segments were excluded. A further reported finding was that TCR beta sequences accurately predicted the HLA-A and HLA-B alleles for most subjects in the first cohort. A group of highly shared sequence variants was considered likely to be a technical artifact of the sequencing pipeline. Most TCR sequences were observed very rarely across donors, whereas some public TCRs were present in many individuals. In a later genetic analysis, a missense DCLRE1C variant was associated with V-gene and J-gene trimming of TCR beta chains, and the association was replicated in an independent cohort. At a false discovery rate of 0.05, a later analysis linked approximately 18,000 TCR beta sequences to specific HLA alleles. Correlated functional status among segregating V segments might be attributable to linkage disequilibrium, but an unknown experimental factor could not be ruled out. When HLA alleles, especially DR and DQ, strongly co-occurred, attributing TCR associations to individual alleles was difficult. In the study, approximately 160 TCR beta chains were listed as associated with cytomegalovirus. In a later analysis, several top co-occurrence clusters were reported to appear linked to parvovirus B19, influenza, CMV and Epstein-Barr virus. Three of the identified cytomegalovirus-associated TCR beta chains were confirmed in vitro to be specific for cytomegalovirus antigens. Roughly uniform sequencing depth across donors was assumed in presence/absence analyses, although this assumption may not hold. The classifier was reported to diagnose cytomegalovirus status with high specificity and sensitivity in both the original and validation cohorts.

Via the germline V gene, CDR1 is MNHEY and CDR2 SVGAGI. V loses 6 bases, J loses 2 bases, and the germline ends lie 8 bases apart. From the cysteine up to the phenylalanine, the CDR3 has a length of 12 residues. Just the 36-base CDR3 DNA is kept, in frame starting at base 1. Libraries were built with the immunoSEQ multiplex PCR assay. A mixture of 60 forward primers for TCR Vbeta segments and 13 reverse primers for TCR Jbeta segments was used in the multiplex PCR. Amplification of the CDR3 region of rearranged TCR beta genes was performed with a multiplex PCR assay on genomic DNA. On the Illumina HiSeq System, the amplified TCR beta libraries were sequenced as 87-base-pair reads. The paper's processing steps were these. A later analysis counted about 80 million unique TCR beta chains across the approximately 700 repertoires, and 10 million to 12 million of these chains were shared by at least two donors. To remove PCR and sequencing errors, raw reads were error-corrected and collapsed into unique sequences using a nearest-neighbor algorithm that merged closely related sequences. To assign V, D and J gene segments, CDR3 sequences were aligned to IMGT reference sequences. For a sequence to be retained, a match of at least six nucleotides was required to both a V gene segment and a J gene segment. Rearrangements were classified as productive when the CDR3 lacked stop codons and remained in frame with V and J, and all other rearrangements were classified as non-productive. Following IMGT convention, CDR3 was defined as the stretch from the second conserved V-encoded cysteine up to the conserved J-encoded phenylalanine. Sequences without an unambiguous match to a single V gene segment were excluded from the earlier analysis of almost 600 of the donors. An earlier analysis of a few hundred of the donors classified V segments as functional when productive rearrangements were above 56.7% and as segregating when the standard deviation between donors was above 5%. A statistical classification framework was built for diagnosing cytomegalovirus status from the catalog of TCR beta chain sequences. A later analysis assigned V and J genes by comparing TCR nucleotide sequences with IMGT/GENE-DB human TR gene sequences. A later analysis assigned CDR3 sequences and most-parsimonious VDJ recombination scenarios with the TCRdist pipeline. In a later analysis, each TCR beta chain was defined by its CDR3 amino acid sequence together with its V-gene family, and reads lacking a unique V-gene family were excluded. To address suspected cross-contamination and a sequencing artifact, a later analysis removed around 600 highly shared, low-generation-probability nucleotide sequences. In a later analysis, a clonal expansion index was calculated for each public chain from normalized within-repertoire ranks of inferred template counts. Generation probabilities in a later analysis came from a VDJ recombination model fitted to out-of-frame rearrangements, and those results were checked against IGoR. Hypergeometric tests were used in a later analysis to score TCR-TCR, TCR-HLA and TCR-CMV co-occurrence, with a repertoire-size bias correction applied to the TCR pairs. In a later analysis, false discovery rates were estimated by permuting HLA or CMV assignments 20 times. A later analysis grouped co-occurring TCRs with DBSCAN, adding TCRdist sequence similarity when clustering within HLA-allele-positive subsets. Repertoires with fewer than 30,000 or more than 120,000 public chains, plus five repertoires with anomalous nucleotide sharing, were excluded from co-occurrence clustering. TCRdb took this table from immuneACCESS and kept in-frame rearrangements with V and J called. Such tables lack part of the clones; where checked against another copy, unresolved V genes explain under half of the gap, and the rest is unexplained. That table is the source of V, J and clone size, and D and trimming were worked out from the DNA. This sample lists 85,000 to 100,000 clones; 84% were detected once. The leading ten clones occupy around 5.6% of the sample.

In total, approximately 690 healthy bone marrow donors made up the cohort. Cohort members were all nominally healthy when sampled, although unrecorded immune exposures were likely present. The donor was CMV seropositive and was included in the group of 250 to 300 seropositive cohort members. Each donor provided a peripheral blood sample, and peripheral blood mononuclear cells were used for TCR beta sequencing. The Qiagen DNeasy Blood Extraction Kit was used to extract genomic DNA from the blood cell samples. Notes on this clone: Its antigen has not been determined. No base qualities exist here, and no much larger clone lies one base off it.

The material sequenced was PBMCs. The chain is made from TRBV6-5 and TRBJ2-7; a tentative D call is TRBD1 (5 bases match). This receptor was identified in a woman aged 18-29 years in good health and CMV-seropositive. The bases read TGTGCCAGCAGGTCGACAGCCTACGAGCAGTACTTC. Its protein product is CASRSTAYEQYF.